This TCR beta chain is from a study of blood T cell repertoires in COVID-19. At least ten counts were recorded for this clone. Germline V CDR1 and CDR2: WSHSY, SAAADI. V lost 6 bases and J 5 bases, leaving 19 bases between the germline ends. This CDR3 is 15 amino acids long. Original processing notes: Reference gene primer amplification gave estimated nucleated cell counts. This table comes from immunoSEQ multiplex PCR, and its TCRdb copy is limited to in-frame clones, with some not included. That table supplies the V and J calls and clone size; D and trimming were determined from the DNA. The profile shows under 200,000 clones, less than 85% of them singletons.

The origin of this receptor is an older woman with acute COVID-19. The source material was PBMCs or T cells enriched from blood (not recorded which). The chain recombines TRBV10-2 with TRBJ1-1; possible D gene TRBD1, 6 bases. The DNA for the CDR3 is TGCGCCAGCAGAATTGCGGCAGGGGAAGGGACTGAAGCTTTCTTT. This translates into CASRIAAGEGTEAFF.